Below are 8 T cell receptor beta chains sequenced from a single sample in a study of neoadjuvant anti-PD-1 for oral cavity cancer. As to time point: after neoadjuvant nivolumab, at surgical resection. Repertoires were generated with immunoSEQ multiplex PCR, while TCRdb's copy carries only in-frame clones and drops some. The sample yields some 22,000 clones, 25% to 30% seen once. This specimen was tumor tissue, taken after nivolumab (anti-PD-1) treatment. These receptors all come from a person between 40 and 79 years old with oral cavity squamous cell carcinoma.

The V call is TRBV10-3, the J call TRBJ1-3; D gene ambiguous. V was shortened by 4 bases and J by 4 bases, with 11 bases between the two germline ends. Germline values: CDR1 ENHRY, CDR2 SYGVKD. This CDR3 comprises 14 residues. CDR3 DNA sequence: TGTGCCATCAGTGTTTCAGCTTCAGGAAACACCATATATTTT. Encoded protein: CAISVSASGNTIYF.

J is TRBJ1-6 and V is TRBV9, with D possibly being TRBD1 (5 bases). V was clipped by 3 bases and J by 7 bases, with 17 bases between them. Germline V gene lookup returns CDR1 SGDLS and CDR2 YYNGEE. This CDR3 spans 16 amino acids. The CDR3 reads CASSARRAGGNSPLHF. The CDR3 DNA sequence: TGTGCCAGCAGCGCCCGCCGAGCGGGGGGGAATTCACCCCTCCACTTT.

The chain carries TRBV7-6 and TRBJ1-5; D perhaps matches TRBD1 (6 bases). The V gene's germline CDR1 is SGHVS and CDR2 FNYEAQ. Trimming left V 4 bases short and J 0 bases short, with 19 bases between. CDR3 size: 18 residues. The CDR3: CASSSYSGTSYSNQPQHF. Written as DNA, the CDR3 is TGTGCCAGCAGCTCGTACTCCGGGACAAGTTATAGCAATCAGCCCCAGCATTTT.

This chain joins TRBV25-1 and TRBJ2-5, with 8 bases lining up with TRBD2. V was clipped by 1 base and J by 8 bases; unmatched bases: 15. Germline assignment: CDR1 MGHDK and CDR2 SYGVNS. The CDR3 has 17 residues. CDR3: CASSESREREQVRTQYF. CDR3 nucleotides: TGTGCCAGCAGTGAATCCCGGGAGCGGGAGCAAGTCAGAACCCAGTACTTC.

The rearrangement joins TRBV7-2 to TRBJ1-5; a weak D match, TRBD1 (5 bases). V was pared by 1 base and J by 5 bases, with 12 bases between. From germline, CDR1 is SGHTA and CDR2 FQGNSA. There are 15 residues in the CDR3. Here the CDR3 DNA reads TGTGCCAGCAGCTTAGTAGGTGGGGCCGATCAGCCCCAGCATTTT. Amino acids: CASSLVGGADQPQHF. The whole variable domain, remainder taken from reference TRBV7-2 and TRBJ1-5, is GAGVSQSPSNKVTEKGKDVELRCDPISGHTALYWYRQSLGQGLEFLIYFQGNSAPDKSGLPSDRFSAERTGGSVSTLTIQRTQQEDSAVYLCASSLVGGADQPQHFGDGTRLSIL.

This sequence joins TRBV10-2 and TRBJ2-6; weak D call: TRBD1 (6 bases). The germline V and J ends were trimmed by 0 bases and 13 bases, with 13 bases remaining between them. This CDR3 has 14 residues. The germline gives CDR1 WSHSY, CDR2 SAAADI. The CDR3 nucleotides read TGCGCCAGCAGTGAGTCGTATCAGGGGCCTGTCCTGACTTTC. Amino acids: CASSESYQGPVLTF.

The V gene is TRBV19, the J gene TRBJ1-2, with D maybe TRBD1 (5 bases). The CDR3 sequence is 16 residues long. V was shortened by 2 bases and J by 3 bases, with 16 bases between the two germline ends. Germline V CDR1 and CDR2: LNHDA, SQIVND (reference sequence). CDR3 coding DNA: TGTGCCAGTAGTATATTCGGCCAGGGAGCAGACTATGGCTACACCTTC. It specifies CASSIFGQGADYGYTF.

This clone has more than one count but fewer than ten. The chain is built from TRBV27 and TRBJ1-1; D perhaps matches TRBD1 (5 bases). V was clipped by 2 bases and J by 5 bases, with 6 bases between them. Germline V gene sequence: CDR1 MNHEY, CDR2 SMNVEV (reference sequence). This CDR3 is built from 12 residues. The CDR3 loop is CASSLRGTEAFF. The CDR3 nucleotides read TGTGCCAGCAGTTTACGGGGGACTGAAGCTTTCTTT.